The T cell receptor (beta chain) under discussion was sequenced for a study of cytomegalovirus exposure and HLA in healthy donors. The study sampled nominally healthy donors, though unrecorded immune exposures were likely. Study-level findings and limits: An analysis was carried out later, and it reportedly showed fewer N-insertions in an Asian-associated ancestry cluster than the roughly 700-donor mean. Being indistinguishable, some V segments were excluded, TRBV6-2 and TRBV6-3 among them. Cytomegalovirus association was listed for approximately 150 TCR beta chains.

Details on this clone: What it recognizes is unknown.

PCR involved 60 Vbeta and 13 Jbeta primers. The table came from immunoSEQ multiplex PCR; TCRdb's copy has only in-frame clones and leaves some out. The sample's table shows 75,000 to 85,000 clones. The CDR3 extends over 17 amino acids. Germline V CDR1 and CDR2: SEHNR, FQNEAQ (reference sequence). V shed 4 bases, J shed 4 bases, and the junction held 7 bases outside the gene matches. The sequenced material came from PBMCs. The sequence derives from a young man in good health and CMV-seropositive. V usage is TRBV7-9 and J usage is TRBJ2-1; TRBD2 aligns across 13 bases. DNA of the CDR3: TGTGCCAGCAGCTCGGGACTAGCGGGGACCTCTTACAATGAGCAGTTCTTC. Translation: CASSSGLAGTSYNEQFF. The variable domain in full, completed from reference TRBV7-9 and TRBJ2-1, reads DTGVSQNPRHKITKRGQNVTFRCDPISEHNRLYWYRQTLGQGPEFLTYFQNEAQLEKSRLLSDRFSAERPKGSFSTLEIQRTEQGDSAMYLCASSSGLAGTSYNEQFFGPGTRLTVL.